The present T cell receptor (beta chain) was sequenced within a study of cytomegalovirus exposure and HLA in healthy donors. Study details: Prior work identified around 110 million unique TCR beta sequences in 150 million to 200 million T cells.

The CDR3 is 15 residues long. From germline, CDR1 is WNHNN and CDR2 SYGVQD (reference sequence). The trim removed 0 bases at V and 8 bases at J, leaving 3 bases unmatched. Broader study findings: The only immune exposure information that was available was CMV serostatus.

A remark on this clone: Its antigen is currently unknown.

The PCR contained 60 Vbeta and 13 Jbeta primers. Repertoires were generated with immunoSEQ multiplex PCR, while TCRdb's copy carries only in-frame clones and drops some. The sample lists about 90,000 clones; roughly four fifths were seen once. Material: PBMCs. This chain connects TRBV10-1 to TRBJ2-1; 11 positions match TRBD2. The receptor's source is a man aged 30 to 45 in good health and CMV-seronegative. CDR3 in amino acids: CASSESSGRVYEQFF. The CDR3 DNA follows: TGCGCCAGCAGTGAGTCTAGCGGGAGGGTCTATGAGCAGTTCTTC.